The rows below give T cell receptor beta chains drawn from one sample of a study of human CD4 T cells and Enterobacteriaceae. Clones were read by immunoSEQ multiplex PCR, and TCRdb kept only the in-frame ones, dropping some. The repertoire holds some 30,000 clones, with approximately 80% as singletons. The sample was memory CD4+ T cells from blood. These receptors all come from a human donor in good health. Both conserved end residues are part of each CDR3. The D gene is left open where the match is weak. Rows give clone size only sometimes, using once, few, many, or a class for an expanded clone.

d_call j_call clone_size v_call cdr3_aa cdr3_nt
TRBD1 TRBJ1-2 once TRBV28 CASSKQGAARGYTF TGTGCCAGCAGTAAGCAGGGGGCGGCGAGAGGCTACACCTTC
- TRBJ2-2 few TRBV10-3 CAIRRQGGTGELFF TGTGCCATCAGGCGGCAGGGGGGTACCGGGGAGCTGTTTTTT
TRBD2 TRBJ2-1 once TRBV5-1 CASNQALAGVEQFF TGCGCCAGCAATCAGGCACTAGCGGGGGTAGAGCAGTTCTTC
TRBD2 TRBJ2-3 - TRBV4-1 CASSHPGTSGIYSTDTQYF TGCGCCAGCAGCCATCCAGGGACTAGCGGGATTTACAGCACAGATACGCAGTATTTT
- TRBJ2-3 few TRBV10-1 CASPPTRSRVLKTDTQYF TGCGCCAGCCCTCCGACGCGTAGTAGAGTATTGAAGACAGATACGCAGTATTTT
TRBD2 TRBJ2-1 - TRBV11-3 CASSLGTSGGNEQFF TGTGCCAGCAGCTTAGGGACTAGCGGGGGAAATGAGCAGTTCTTC
- TRBJ2-7 - TRBV27 CASPMNAGRVEQYF TGTGCCAGCCCAATGAACGCCGGCCGGGTCGAGCAGTACTTC
- TRBJ1-1 - TRBV27 CASRKTVNTEAFF TGTGCCAGCAGAAAAACAGTGAACACTGAAGCTTTCTTT
- TRBJ1-2 - TRBV6-1 CASSVNYSPGTYGYTF TGTGCCAGCAGTGTTAATTACTCCCCGGGGACATATGGCTACACCTTC
TRBD1 TRBJ2-7 - TRBV7-2 CASSLEGQGPYEQYF TGTGCCAGCAGCTTAGAAGGACAGGGCCCCTACGAGCAGTACTTC
TRBD1 TRBJ1-2 - TRBV5-6 CASSLGQGAYYGYTF TGTGCCAGCAGCTTGGGACAGGGGGCCTACTATGGCTACACCTTC
- TRBJ1-2 - TRBV20-1 CSARDGYTF TGCAGTGCTAGAGATGGCTACACCTTC
- TRBJ2-3 - TRBV6-5 CASSLGRDGDTQYF TGTGCCAGCAGCTTAGGCCGGGACGGAGATACGCAGTATTTT
TRBD1 TRBJ1-2 - TRBV7-9 CASSLGQGGNYGYTF TGTGCCAGCAGCTTAGGACAGGGTGGGAACTATGGCTACACCTTC
TRBD2 TRBJ2-7 - TRBV2 CASLYEAGLYEQYF TGTGCCAGCTTATACGAAGCGGGACTCTACGAGCAGTACTTC
- TRBJ2-5 - TRBV29-1 CSVEEGGTLGETQYF TGCAGCGTTGAAGAAGGAGGAACGTTAGGAGAGACCCAGTACTTC
TRBD2 TRBJ2-5 - TRBV7-2 CASSPIAGSGETQYF TGTGCCAGCAGCCCAATAGCGGGTTCTGGGGAGACCCAGTACTTC
- TRBJ2-7 few TRBV5-4 CASSYQSGPSYEQYF TGTGCCAGCAGCTACCAATCGGGTCCCTCCTACGAGCAGTACTTC
- TRBJ1-1 - TRBV29-1 CSVERSMNTEAFF TGCAGCGTTGAAAGGTCTATGAACACTGAAGCTTTCTTT
- TRBJ2-1 - TRBV5-1 CASSLDLSGSRGDNEQFF TGCGCCAGCAGCTTGGATCTTAGCGGTTCCAGAGGAGACAATGAGCAGTTCTTC
- TRBJ2-3 - TRBV10-3 CAITGVLGSDTQYF TGTGCCATCACCGGGGTACTAGGTTCAGATACGCAGTATTTT
- TRBJ1-5 - TRBV29-1 CSARSTDQPQHF TGCAGCGCGAGGAGCACAGATCAGCCCCAGCATTTT
- TRBJ2-1 - TRBV19 CASSINGGIQVNEQFF TGTGCCAGTAGTATTAACGGGGGCATACAGGTGAATGAGCAGTTCTTC
- TRBJ2-7 few TRBV25-1 CASSEYTAGGTYEQYF TGTGCCAGCAGTGAATATACGGCTGGGGGAACCTACGAGCAGTACTTC
TRBD1 TRBJ1-1 - TRBV19 CASSIELGQVEAFF TGTGCCAGTAGTATAGAACTCGGACAGGTTGAAGCTTTCTTT
TRBD2 TRBJ2-1 - TRBV5-1 CASSSRGGRSYNEQFF TGCGCCAGCAGCTCCCGGGGGGGCCGCTCCTACAATGAGCAGTTCTTC
- TRBJ1-1 - TRBV7-2 CASSLSPDSGEAFF TGTGCCAGCAGCCTAAGCCCGGACTCAGGGGAAGCTTTCTTT
- TRBJ2-6 - TRBV29-1 CSFTGGASGANVLTF TGCAGCTTCACGGGGGGCGCTTCCGGGGCCAACGTCCTGACTTTC
- TRBJ2-3 - TRBV7-3 CASSPRQVSTDTQYF TGTGCCAGCAGCCCACGACAGGTTAGCACAGATACGCAGTATTTT
- TRBJ2-5 - TRBV19 CASSRGYRETQYF TGTGCCAGTAGTAGGGGATACCGGGAGACCCAGTACTTC
TRBD2 TRBJ2-4 - TRBV19 CASSIGAGTSVGEGNIQYF TGTGCCAGTAGTATTGGCGCGGGTACTAGCGTTGGGGAAGGAAACATTCAGTACTTC
- TRBJ1-2 - TRBV7-9 CASSVANYGYTF TGTGCCAGCAGCGTAGCGAACTATGGCTACACCTTC
- TRBJ1-1 - TRBV11-2 CASSWKTDTEAFF TGTGCCAGCAGCTGGAAGACGGACACTGAAGCTTTCTTT
- TRBJ2-7 - TRBV7-9 CASQKPGPRREQYF TGTGCCAGCCAAAAACCGGGACCGAGGAGGGAGCAGTACTTC